These 17 T cell receptor beta chains came from one sample sequenced in a study of graft-versus-host responses after intestinal transplantation. Profiling relied on immunoSEQ multiplex PCR, and the TCRdb table lists in-frame clones only, not all of them. The table lists about 30,000 clones, roughly 87% of them singletons. Specimen: PBMCs, collected about 450 days after intestinal transplantation. These receptors all come from a human patient who received an intestinal transplant, so some T cells may come from the graft donor.

The genes are TRBV21-1 and TRBJ2-3; the table's D gene call, TRBD1, was not cross checked with the DNA. TRBV21-1 is shown as a pseudogene. The CDR3 length is 15 residues. The CDR3 nucleotides read TGTGCCAGCAGCAAAATAGAACAGCTCACAGATACGCAGTATTTT. Its translation: CASSKIEQLTDTQYF.

The V gene is TRBV5-1, the J gene TRBJ2-2, with TRBD2 matching over 8 bases. Trimming took 5 bases from V and 7 from J; bases not matched to a gene: 4. There are 13 residues in the CDR3. Looked up from germline, CDR1 is SGHRS and CDR2 is YFSETQ. The CDR3 region is CASRLAEDGELFF. The CDR3 DNA is TGCGCCAGCAGACTAGCGGAGGACGGGGAGCTGTTTTTT.

This clone has just a few counts. The chain employs TRBV7-6 and TRBJ2-7; perhaps TRBD2 as D (5 bases). V dropped 1 base and J dropped 6 bases, with 10 bases sitting between them. This CDR3 has 13 residues. The germline CDR1 and CDR2 sequences are SGHVS and FNYEAQ. CDR3 bases: TGTGCCAGCAGCTTAGGGACGGGGTCCGAGCAGTACTTC. It yields the protein CASSLGTGSEQYF.

The chain joins TRBV9 to TRBJ2-1; D perhaps matches TRBD2 (6 bases). The V gene lost 0 bases and the J gene lost 8 bases, with 6 bases spanning the gap. The CDR3 loop spans 12 amino acids. CDR1 is SGDLS, CDR2 YYNGEE, per germline. The DNA of the CDR3 is TGTGCCAGCAGCGTAGCGGGGGATGAGCAGTTCTTC. This codes for CASSVAGDEQFF.

This clone was recorded only once. V and J are TRBV13 and TRBJ1-3; 7 positions match TRBD1. Germline V lookup: CDR1 PRHDT, CDR2 FYEKMQ (reference sequence). This CDR3 contains 15 residues. J lost 6 bases, V lost 5 bases, and 10 bases had no gene match. The CDR3 protein is CASSPRDSRENTIYF. DNA of the CDR3: TGTGCCAGCAGCCCCCGGGACAGCAGGGAAAACACCATATATTTT.

The chain has TRBV13 and TRBJ2-7; 14 bases fit TRBD2. The J segment lost 4 bases and the V segment lost 4 bases, leaving 15 bases of the junction unmatched. This CDR3 contains 19 residues. Germline V gene lookup returns CDR1 PRHDT and CDR2 FYEKMQ (reference sequence). In DNA, the CDR3 is TGTGCCAGCAGCTCGGTCCCGGGACTAGCGGGAGCGGAGCCTTACGAGCAGTACTTC. Encoded protein: CASSSVPGLAGAEPYEQYF.

The chain has TRBV4-3 and TRBJ1-2, with D possibly TRBD1 on 6 matching bases. Germline V lookup: CDR1 LGHNA, CDR2 YSLEER. Trimming shortened V by 1 base and J by 4 bases, and 13 bases separated the two germline ends. The CDR3 runs 15 residues. In nucleotides, the CDR3 is TGCGCCAGCAGCCAAGGGAGGGGAGGGGGCTATGGCTACACCTTC. It encodes CASSQGRGGGYGYTF.

This chain connects TRBV10-3 to TRBJ2-7, with D possibly TRBD1 on 5 matching bases. CDR1 and CDR2 from the germline V gene are ENHRY and SYGVKD. Trimming cost V 0 bases and J 0 bases, with 6 bases left between them. CDR3 size: 14 residues. CDR3 in DNA: TGTGCCATCAGTGAGTCTGGGGCCTCCTACGAGCAGTACTTC. This codes for CAISESGASYEQYF.

The V call is TRBV11-2, the J call TRBJ2-7; TRBD1 or TRBD2 may be the D gene (5 bases each). Germline V gene data show CDR1 as SGHAT and CDR2 as FQNNGV. CDR3 size: 16 residues. V was cut by 5 bases and J by 4 bases, with 21 bases left in between. CDR3 nucleotides: TGTGCCAGCAGCCCCCTCACGGGCAGGGAGTGGTACGAGCAGTACTTC. This translates into CASSPLTGREWYEQYF.

V is TRBV5-6 and J is TRBJ2-2; 7 nucleotides agree with TRBD1. The J segment lost 2 bases and the V segment lost 0 bases, leaving 4 bases of the junction unmatched. Germline V gene lookup returns CDR1 SGHDT and CDR2 YYEEEE. The CDR3 is 16 amino acids. CDR3 sequence reads: CASSLAGTVNTGELFF. The CDR3 region has the DNA TGTGCCAGCAGCTTGGCAGGGACAGTTAACACCGGGGAGCTGTTTTTT. Supplemented by reference TRBV5-6 and TRBJ2-2, the full variable domain reads DAGVTQSPTHLIKTRGQQVTLRCSPKSGHDTVSWYQQALGQGPQFIFQYYEEEERQRGNFPDRFSGHQFPNYSSELNVNALLLGDSALYLCASSLAGTVNTGELFFGEGSRLTVL.

The chain uses TRBV6-5 and TRBJ2-1, with D perhaps matching TRBD1 (6 bases). V lost 3 bases and J 4 bases, leaving 13 bases between the germline ends. The CDR3 is 15 residues long. Germline V lookup: CDR1 MNHEY, CDR2 SVGAGI. CDR3: CASSYRAGAYNEQFF. In DNA, the CDR3 is TGTGCCAGCAGTTATAGGGCAGGGGCGTACAATGAGCAGTTCTTC.

The V and J genes are TRBV28 and TRBJ1-4; D uncertain. The CDR3 totals 14 residues. Germline CDR1 MDHEN, CDR2 SYDVKM. V was trimmed by 4 bases and J by 5 bases, leaving 11 bases between them. The CDR3 reads CASSSDGVNEKLFF. Written as DNA, the CDR3 is TGTGCCAGCAGTTCGGACGGTGTGAATGAAAAACTGTTTTTT.

The chain recombines TRBV5-1 with TRBJ2-1; 10 bases fit TRBD2. This CDR3 has 17 amino acids. V was pared by 4 bases and J by 6 bases, with 13 bases of the junction left unmatched. Looked up from germline, CDR1 is SGHRS and CDR2 is YFSETQ. CDR3 residues: CASSEFSSGRTPNEQFF. CDR3 DNA: TGCGCCAGCAGCGAATTCTCTAGCGGGAGAACGCCCAATGAGCAGTTCTTC.

This chain links TRBV7-9 with TRBJ2-1; TRBD1 aligns across 9 bases. Per germline, CDR1 SEHNR and CDR2 FQNEAQ (reference sequence). The CDR3 is made up of 15 amino acids. J lost 10 bases, V lost 5 bases, and 12 bases had no gene match. Written as DNA, the CDR3 is TGTGCCAGCAGCACCGGGACAGGGTGGATCTACGAGCAGTTCTTC. Translation gives CASSTGTGWIYEQFF.

The chain recombines TRBV7-6 with TRBJ1-6; the D gene is possibly TRBD1 (5 bases). Trimming took 6 bases from V and 8 from J, leaving 11 bases between them. There are 13 residues in the CDR3. Germline V gene sequence: CDR1 SGHVS, CDR2 FNYEAQ. The CDR3 region is CASSLGADSPLHF. CDR3 bases: TGTGCCAGCAGTCTAGGGGCCGATTCACCCCTCCACTTT.

The chain carries TRBV7-2 and TRBJ2-1; 9 nucleotides line up with TRBD1. Per the germline V gene, CDR1 is SGHTA and CDR2 is FQGNSA. The CDR3 runs to 19 residues. The trim removed 4 bases at V and 5 bases at J, leaving 18 bases unmatched. As DNA, the CDR3 is TGTGCCAGCAGCTCCCCTCTTGTGATTAGGACAGGGGCCCACAATGAGCAGTTCTTC. It codes for CASSSPLVIRTGAHNEQFF.

V gene TRBV10-1 combines with J gene TRBJ2-3; 9 bases agree with TRBD2. V was clipped by 0 bases and J by 3 bases; unmatched bases: 4. Germline V gene sequence: CDR1 WNHNN, CDR2 SYGVQD (reference sequence). The CDR3 runs 16 residues. The CDR3 region has the DNA TGCGCCAGCAGTGAGTCTAGCGGGAGTTGGACAGATACGCAGTATTTT. This sequence encodes CASSESSGSWTDTQYF.